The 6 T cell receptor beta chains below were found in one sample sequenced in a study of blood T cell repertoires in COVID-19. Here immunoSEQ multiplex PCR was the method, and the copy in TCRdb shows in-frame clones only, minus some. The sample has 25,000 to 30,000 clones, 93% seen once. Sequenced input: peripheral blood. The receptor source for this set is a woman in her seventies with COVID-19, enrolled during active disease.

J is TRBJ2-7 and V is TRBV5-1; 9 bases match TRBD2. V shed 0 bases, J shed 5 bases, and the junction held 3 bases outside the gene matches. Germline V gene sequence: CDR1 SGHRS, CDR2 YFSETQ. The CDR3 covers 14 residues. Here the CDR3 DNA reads TGCGCCAGCAGCTTGGCTAGCGGGATTCACGAGCAGTACTTC. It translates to CASSLASGIHEQYF.

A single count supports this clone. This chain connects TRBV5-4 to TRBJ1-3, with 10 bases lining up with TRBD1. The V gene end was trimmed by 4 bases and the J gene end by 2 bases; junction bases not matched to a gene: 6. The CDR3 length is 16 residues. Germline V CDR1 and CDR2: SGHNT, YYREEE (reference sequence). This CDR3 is CASSMTGGLAGNTIYF. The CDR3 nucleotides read TGTGCCAGCAGCATGACAGGGGGCTTGGCTGGAAACACCATATATTTT.

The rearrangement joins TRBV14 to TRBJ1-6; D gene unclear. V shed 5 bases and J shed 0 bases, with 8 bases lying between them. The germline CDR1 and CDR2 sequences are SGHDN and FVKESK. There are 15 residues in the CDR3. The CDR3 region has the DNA TGTGCCAGCAGCTTACACAACTCCTATAATTCACCCCTCCACTTT. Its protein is CASSLHNSYNSPLHF.

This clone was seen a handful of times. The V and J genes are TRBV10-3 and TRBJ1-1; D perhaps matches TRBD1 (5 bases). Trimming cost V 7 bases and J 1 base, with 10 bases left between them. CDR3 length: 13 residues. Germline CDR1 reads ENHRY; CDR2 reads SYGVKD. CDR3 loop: CAIMSGQNTEAFF. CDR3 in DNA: TGTGCCATCATGTCAGGGCAGAACACTGAAGCTTTCTTT.

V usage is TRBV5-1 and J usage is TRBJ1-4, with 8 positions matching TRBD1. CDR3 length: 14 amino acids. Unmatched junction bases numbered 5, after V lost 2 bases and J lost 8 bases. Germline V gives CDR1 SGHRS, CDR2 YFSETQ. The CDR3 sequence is CASSLGTGGEKLFF. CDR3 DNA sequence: TGCGCCAGCAGCTTAGGGACAGGAGGGGAAAAACTGTTTTTT. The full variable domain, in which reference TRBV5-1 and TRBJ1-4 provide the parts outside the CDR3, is KAGVTQTPRYLIKTRGQQVTLSCSPISGHRSVSWYQQTPGQGLQFLFEYFSETQRNKGNFPGRFSGRQFSNSRSEMNVSTLELGDSALYLCASSLGTGGEKLFFGSGTQLSVL.

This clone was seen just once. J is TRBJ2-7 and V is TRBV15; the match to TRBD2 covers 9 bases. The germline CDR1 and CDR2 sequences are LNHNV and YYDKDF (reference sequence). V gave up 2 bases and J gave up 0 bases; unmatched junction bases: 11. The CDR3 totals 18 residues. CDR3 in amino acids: CATSRTLVGAGGSYEQYF. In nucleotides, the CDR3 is TGTGCCACCAGCAGAACCCTCGTGGGAGCGGGAGGCTCCTACGAGCAGTACTTC.